The 10 T cell receptor beta chains reported below all come from one sample, sequenced in a study of OX40 agonist ivuxolimab in advanced cancers. The table came from immunoSEQ multiplex PCR; TCRdb's copy has only in-frame clones and leaves some out. The data show 95,000 to 150,000 clones, about 94% seen once. Sequencing used CD4+ or CD8+ T cells sorted from blood, obtained in a trial of the OX40 agonist ivuxolimab. The receptor set was obtained from an adult with an advanced solid tumor such as melanoma, head and neck, liver or kidney cancer.

The chain's CDR3 is CASSLYGRGSTDTQYF. For the CDR3, the DNA is TGTGCCAGCAGCCTGTACGGGCGGGGTAGCACAGATACGCAGTATTTT. The chain joins TRBV5-4 to TRBJ2-3; a possible D gene is TRBD2 (6 bases). Germline loops: CDR1 SGHNT, CDR2 YYREEE (reference sequence). The CDR3 loop spans 16 amino acids. V was clipped by 4 bases and J by 0 bases, with 15 bases between them.

The chain links TRBV21-1 to TRBJ2-1; the D call in the table, TRBD2, was not verified against the DNA. TRBV21-1 is flagged as a pseudogene. The CDR3 extends over 11 amino acids. The CDR3 bases are TGTGCCAGCCGAGCTCGCAATGAGCAGTTCTTC. Translating gives CASRARNEQFF.

This chain uses TRBV9 with TRBJ2-2, with no clear D. Trimming took off 1 base at V and 0 bases at J, with 16 bases between the two ends. The germline V gene encodes CDR1 SGDLS and CDR2 YYNGEE. The CDR3 is 18 residues long. CDR3 residues: CASSVSEEGEANTGELFF. In DNA, the CDR3 is TGTGCCAGCAGCGTAAGTGAGGAAGGAGAAGCGAACACCGGGGAGCTGTTTTTT.

J is TRBJ1-5 and V is TRBV25-1; D perhaps matches TRBD1 (6 bases). V was clipped by 2 bases and J by 4 bases, with 9 bases between them. The CDR3 sequence is 14 residues long. The germline CDR1 and CDR2 sequences are MGHDK and SYGVNS. The CDR3 nucleotides read TGTGCCAGCAGTGAAACAGGGTGGAATCAGCCCCAGCATTTT. It codes for CASSETGWNQPQHF.

The genes are TRBV6-1 and TRBJ1-3; perhaps TRBD1 as D (5 bases). The CDR3 length is 14 residues. V was cut by 4 bases and J by 2 bases, with 9 bases left in between. Germline V CDR1 and CDR2: MNHNS, SASEGT. CDR3 amino acids: CASSAGTAGNTIYF. In nucleotides, the CDR3 is TGTGCCAGCAGTGCTGGGACCGCTGGAAACACCATATATTTT.

This clone was observed a handful of times. CDR3 sequence reads: CASSEGRSPLQGNQPQHF. The CDR3, as DNA: TGTGCCAGCAGCGAGGGGAGGTCCCCGTTGCAGGGCAATCAGCCCCAGCATTTT. The chain joins TRBV2 to TRBJ1-5; tentative D call: TRBD1 (5 bases). The V gene's germline CDR1 is SNHLY and CDR2 FYNNEI. This CDR3 contains 18 residues. V lost 6 bases, J lost 2 bases, and 23 bases lay in between. Full variable domain (rest looked up from reference TRBV2 and TRBJ1-5): EPEVTQTPSHQVTQMGQEVILRCVPISNHLYFYWYRQILGQKVEFLVSFYNNEISEKSEIFDDQFSVERPDGSNFTLKIRSTKLEDSAMYFCASSEGRSPLQGNQPQHFGDGTRLSIL.

V is TRBV7-2 and J is TRBJ2-2, with TRBD2 identical over 7 bases. Germline CDR1 SGHTA, CDR2 FQGNSA. V trimming: 4 bases; J trimming: 0 bases; junction bases outside the gene matches: 2. This CDR3 has 15 residues. The CDR3 nucleotides are TGTGCCAGCAGCTCACGGGGGGCGAACACCGGGGAGCTGTTTTTT. Its translation is CASSSRGANTGELFF.

This clone was found once. The genes are TRBV28 and TRBJ1-6; D perhaps matches TRBD1 (5 bases). CDR3 size: 17 residues. V lost 4 bases and J lost 7, with 20 bases in between. Germline V gene lookup returns CDR1 MDHEN and CDR2 SYDVKM. CDR3: CASSSIGYVEGNSPLHF. The CDR3 region has the DNA TGTGCCAGCAGTTCTATCGGGTATGTGGAGGGGAATTCACCCCTCCACTTT.

The chain joins TRBV7-9 to TRBJ1-4, with TRBD1 matching 9 bases. V lost 5 bases, J lost 2 bases, and 6 bases stayed unmatched. The CDR3 is 16 amino acids. CDR1 and CDR2 (germline): SEHNR, FQNEAQ (reference sequence). CDR3 DNA sequence: TGTGCCAGCAGCCGCGGACAGGGGAGTACTAATGAAAAACTGTTTTTT. Translated: CASSRGQGSTNEKLFF.

V is TRBV19 and J is TRBJ2-1; a weak D match, TRBD1 (6 bases). The CDR3 covers 14 residues. Trimming took 10 bases from V and 0 from J, leaving 13 bases between them. The germline gives CDR1 LNHDA, CDR2 SQIVND (reference sequence). The CDR3 DNA follows: TGTGCCACGCGGACAGCTCGCTCCTACAATGAGCAGTTCTTC. Its translation is CATRTARSYNEQFF. Full variable domain (outside the CDR3, taken from reference TRBV19 and TRBJ2-1): DGGITQSPKYLFRKEGQNVTLSCEQNLNHDAMYWYRQDPGQGLRLIYYSQIVNDFQKGDIAEGYSVSREKKESFPLTVTSAQKNPTAFYLCATRTARSYNEQFFGPGTRLTVL.